This TCR beta chain is drawn from a study of blood T cells in healthy people across ages. The study, taken as a whole, reports: Researchers deemed the diversity estimates from one million T cells underestimates. Conclusively comparing naive with antigen-experienced cells was impossible with unsorted PBMCs. Across the age range, TCR beta diversity per million T cells fell in a roughly linear way.

The use of a sample-barcoded 5' primer and a J-beta primer mix characterized a second PCR of 7 to 11 cycles. One entry per CDR3 protein results from TCRdb running MiXCR on the 5' RACE reads. The sample includes some 700,000 distinct CDR3 sequences, about a fifth of them seen just once. This clonotype was observed a few times. Its antigen is currently unknown. Looked up from germline, CDR1 is SGHKS and CDR2 is YYEKEE (reference sequence). The CDR3 is 15 residues long. V lost 3 bases to trimming and J lost 9 bases, with 16 bases between them. The rearrangement uses TRBV5-5 and TRBJ1-6, with no clear D. Material for sequencing was blood. The sequence was collected from an older man in good health. This CDR3 reads CASSSAGQRSSPLHF. DNA for the CDR3: TGTGCCAGCAGCTCCGCGGGCCAAAGAAGTTCACCCCTCCACTTT.